The 26 T cell receptor beta chains below come from one sample, sequenced in a study of radiation and T cells in renal cell carcinoma. Generated by immunoSEQ multiplex PCR, the TCRdb table keeps only in-frame clones and is missing some. The sample holds roughly 140,000 clones; approximately 88% are singletons and the top ten take 10% to 15%. Time point given: blood 2 weeks post-SBRT. Described treatment: 15 Gy SBRT to primary tumor, nephrectomy 4 weeks later. The sample in question was blood, obtained from a patient whose treatment included radiotherapy and nephrectomy. Source of these receptors: a woman in her fifties or sixties with renal cell carcinoma.

J is TRBJ2-6 and V is TRBV6-1, with D unclear. The CDR3 loop spans 16 amino acids. Per germline, CDR1 MNHNS and CDR2 SASEGT. The V end was cut by 3 bases, the J end by 0 bases, with 9 bases between. The DNA for the CDR3 is TGTGCCAGCAGTGAGCAGCGCCTCTCTGGGGCCAACGTCCTGACTTTC. This sequence encodes CASSEQRLSGANVLTF.

The gene calls are TRBV18 and TRBJ2-3, with unresolved D. CDR1 and CDR2 (germline): KGHSH, LQKENI. The CDR3 is 15 residues long. The V end lost 0 bases, the J end lost 0 bases, and 7 bases lay between the germline ends. The CDR3 DNA reads as TGTGCCAGCTCACCACCTAGCCCTAGCACAGATACGCAGTATTTT. Translating gives CASSPPSPSTDTQYF.

The chain couples TRBV14 to TRBJ1-1; the D is unclear. V was shortened by 0 bases and J by 0 bases, with 8 bases between the two germline ends. CDR1 is SGHDN and CDR2 is FVKESK in the germline V gene. This CDR3 has 15 residues. The CDR3 nucleotides read TGTGCCAGCAGCCAAGATCGGGTGGTGAACACTGAAGCTTTCTTT. This translates into CASSQDRVVNTEAFF. The full variable domain, completed using reference TRBV14 and TRBJ1-1, is EAGVTQFPSHSVIEKGQTVTLRCDPISGHDNLYWYRRVMGKEIKFLLHFVKESKQDESGMPNNRFLAERTGGTYSTLKVQPAELEDSGVYFCASSQDRVVNTEAFFGQGTRLTVV.

V usage is TRBV19 and J usage is TRBJ2-7; D gene uncertain. The CDR3 loop spans 14 amino acids. Germline-derived CDR1 and CDR2 are LNHDA and SQIVND (reference sequence). V was cut by 3 bases and J by 0 bases, with 9 bases left in between. The CDR3 coding sequence is TGTGCCAGTAGTATTCTGGATTCCTCCTACGAGCAGTACTTC. Protein sequence: CASSILDSSYEQYF.

The V gene is TRBV5-1, the J gene TRBJ1-2; 8 bases are shared with TRBD1. The CDR3 contains 15 residues. Germline V gene lookup returns CDR1 SGHRS and CDR2 YFSETQ. Trimming cost V 4 bases and J 0 bases; bases outside gene matches: 5. CDR3 sequence: CASSVPGQANYGYTF. The CDR3 bases are TGCGCCAGCAGCGTGCCGGGACAGGCTAACTATGGCTACACCTTC.

The table lists this clone with many counts. The chain is built from TRBV5-6 and TRBJ1-1; D not resolved. V was trimmed by 4 bases and J by 1 base, leaving 11 bases between them. The CDR3 length is 14 residues. The germline V gene encodes CDR1 SGHDT and CDR2 YYEEEE. The CDR3 is CASSQKWGNTEAFF. The CDR3 nucleotides read TGTGCCAGCAGCCAAAAGTGGGGGAACACTGAAGCTTTCTTT.

As regards this clone: The junction and the germline gene differ at one end; a read error may be behind it. V gene TRBV7-7 combines with J gene TRBJ2-5; D is possibly TRBD2 (5 bases). The length of the CDR3 is 13 residues. From germline, CDR1 is SSHAT and CDR2 FNYEAQ (reference sequence). The CDR3 sequence is CASSREGSETQYF. CDR3 DNA: TGTGCTAGCAGCCGCGAGGGTTCCGAGACCCAGTACTTC.

The chain is built from TRBV19 and TRBJ2-3, with TRBD1 matching 9 bases. The junction had 5 bases not matched to a gene; V was cut back by 2 bases and J by 5 bases. The germline CDR1 and CDR2 sequences are LNHDA and SQIVND (reference sequence). The CDR3 has 15 residues. As DNA, the CDR3 is TGTGCCAGTAGTATACCCGGGACAGGGCTAGATACGCAGTATTTT. Translation gives CASSIPGTGLDTQYF.

The J gene is TRBJ2-3, the V gene TRBV5-4; 12 bases match TRBD2. With 4 bases clipped from V and 4 bases from J, the junction kept 7 bases outside the gene matches. This CDR3 region has 16 residues. Germline V gives CDR1 SGHNT, CDR2 YYREEE (reference sequence). The CDR3 loop is CASSTPGLAGADTQYF. The CDR3 DNA sequence: TGTGCCAGCAGCACGCCGGGACTAGCGGGCGCAGATACGCAGTATTTT.

The rearrangement uses TRBV5-1 and TRBJ2-5, with D possibly called TRBD1 or TRBD2 (7 bases each). Between the trimmed V and J ends, which lost 4 bases and 4 bases, there was a span of 14 bases. The germline V gene encodes CDR1 SGHRS and CDR2 YFSETQ. The CDR3 runs to 14 residues. DNA for the CDR3: TGCGCCAGCAGCGACCGCAGGGGGGGAGAGACCCAGTACTTC. The encoded protein is CASSDRRGGETQYF.

The rearrangement links TRBV6-5 to TRBJ2-2, with D hard to call. The CDR3 runs to 15 residues. Germline assignment: CDR1 MNHEY and CDR2 SVGAGI. V lost 2 bases and J lost 4, with 11 bases in between. The CDR3 loop reads CASSYDPRVTGELFF. CDR3 sequence (DNA): TGTGCCAGCAGTTACGACCCCAGAGTCACCGGGGAGCTGTTTTTT.

The chain couples TRBV25-1 to TRBJ1-6, with 7 bases lining up with TRBD1. The length of the CDR3 is 16 residues. With 5 bases clipped from V and 0 bases from J, the junction kept 4 bases outside the gene matches. CDR1 is MGHDK and CDR2 is SYGVNS in the germline V gene. CDR3 coding DNA: TGTGCCAGCAGTCAGGGGGACAGCTCCTATAATTCACCCCTCCACTTT. Translated, it gives CASSQGDSSYNSPLHF.

In its sample, this clone was seen once. V gene TRBV6-1 combines with J gene TRBJ1-2; D call uncertain. The CDR3 extends over 15 amino acids. V lost 1 base to trimming and J lost 4 bases, with 13 bases between them. CDR1 is MNHNS, CDR2 SASEGT, per germline. CDR3 protein: CASSEEWQDLYGYTF. The CDR3 nucleotides read TGTGCCAGCAGTGAAGAATGGCAGGATCTCTATGGCTACACCTTC.

This clone was recorded once. The chain uses TRBV19 and TRBJ1-2; 9 positions agree with TRBD1. The CDR3 runs to 16 residues. J lost 5 bases, V lost 3 bases, and 10 bases had no gene match. Germline CDR1 and CDR2: LNHDA and SQIVND (reference sequence). The CDR3 sequence: CASSILPGQGDYGYTF. CDR3 DNA sequence: TGTGCCAGTAGTATTTTACCGGGACAGGGAGATTATGGCTACACCTTC.

The genes are TRBV2 and TRBJ1-2; a weak D match, TRBD1 (6 bases). Per germline, CDR1 SNHLY and CDR2 FYNNEI. The CDR3 contains 13 residues. The ends were cut back, 3 bases at V and 6 bases at J, with 11 bases in the middle. CDR3 protein: CASSEGATHGYTF. DNA of the CDR3: TGTGCCAGCAGTGAGGGGGCCACCCATGGCTACACCTTC.

CDR3 bases: TGTGCCAGCGGGAACAGGCCCCAAGAGACCCAGTACTTC. It codes for CASGNRPQETQYF. The chain employs TRBV6-1 and TRBJ2-5; TRBD1 is a possible D gene (5 bases). V shed 8 bases and J shed 1 base, with 11 bases lying between them. CDR1 MNHNS and CDR2 SASEGT come from the germline V gene. The CDR3 is made up of 13 amino acids.

In its sample, this clone was seen once. The V call is TRBV20-1, the J call TRBJ2-5; D might be TRBD1 or TRBD2, each matching 5 bases. The CDR3 extends over 9 amino acids. CDR1 is DFQATT and CDR2 is SNEGSKA in the germline V gene (reference sequence). The CDR3 nucleotides read TGCAGCGTTGGGGGGACCCAGTACTTC. Its protein product is CSVGGTQYF.

The chain couples TRBV7-9 to TRBJ1-1; D might be TRBD1 (6 bases). The CDR3 sequence is 15 residues long. From germline, CDR1 is SEHNR and CDR2 FQNEAQ (reference sequence). V lost 0 bases, J lost 6 bases, and 14 bases lay in between. CDR3 DNA: TGTGCCAGCAGCTTAGCGGGAAAGGGGGTCCCTGAAGCTTTCTTT. It codes for CASSLAGKGVPEAFF.

The rearrangement joins TRBV6-5 to TRBJ1-1, with D tentatively TRBD1 (6 bases). The germline V and J ends were trimmed by 4 bases and 1 base, with 16 bases remaining between them. The germline V gene encodes CDR1 MNHEY and CDR2 SVGAGI. CDR3 length equals 16 residues. CDR3 nucleotides: TGTGCCAGCAGTTCACCCCAGGGGCTAAAGAACACTGAAGCTTTCTTT. This translates into CASSSPQGLKNTEAFF.

V is TRBV15 and J is TRBJ1-1; D possibly corresponds to TRBD1 (6 bases). CDR1 LNHNV and CDR2 YYDKDF come from the germline V gene (reference sequence). With 0 bases removed from V and 4 bases from J, the gap between germline ends came to 15 bases. The CDR3 is 16 residues long. As DNA, the CDR3 is TGTGCCACCAGCAGAGACCTACAGGGAGGGGCCACTGAAGCTTTCTTT. It codes for CATSRDLQGGATEAFF.

This clone was observed a single time. The chain joins TRBV7-8 to TRBJ2-7, with 9 bases aligning to TRBD1. The CDR3 contains 15 residues. Germline lookup yields CDR1 SGHVS and CDR2 FQNEAQ. With 5 bases clipped from V and 7 bases from J, the junction kept 12 bases outside the gene matches. CDR3 residues: CASSNRDRVLGEQYF. The CDR3 DNA reads as TGTGCCAGCAGCAACCGGGACAGGGTCTTGGGAGAGCAGTACTTC.

This rearrangement joins TRBV7-8 to TRBJ1-1; 9 bases fit TRBD1. The CDR3 has 16 residues. With 6 bases clipped from V and 10 bases from J, the junction kept 18 bases outside the gene matches. The germline V gene has CDR1 SGHVS and CDR2 FQNEAQ. The CDR3 protein is CASRPVAGTGQLGAFF. The CDR3 nucleotides read TGTGCCAGCAGACCAGTCGCGGGGACAGGGCAATTGGGAGCTTTCTTT. The variable domain in full, with the rest retrieved from reference TRBV7-8 and TRBJ1-1, is GAGVSQSPRYKVAKRGQDVALRCDPISGHVSLFWYQQALGQGPEFLTYFQNEAQLDKSGLPSDRFFAERPEGSVSTLKIQRTQQEDSAVYLCASRPVAGTGQLGAFFGQGTRLTVV.

V gene TRBV7-9 combines with J gene TRBJ2-1; 7 bases map to TRBD2. The CDR3 covers 14 residues. From germline, CDR1 is SEHNR and CDR2 FQNEAQ (reference sequence). With 7 bases clipped from V and 3 bases from J, the junction kept 6 bases outside the gene matches. The CDR3 nucleotides are TGTGCCAGCAACCTTTTAGCGGGCTACAATGAGCAGTTCTTC. This translates into CASNLLAGYNEQFF.

This sequence joins TRBV7-2 and TRBJ1-5; 7 bases are a match to TRBD1. The CDR3 covers 15 residues. CDR1 and CDR2 (germline): SGHTA, FQGNSA. V trimming: 6 bases; J trimming: 0 bases; junction bases outside the gene matches: 5. The CDR3 sequence is CASREDRLSNQPQHF. The DNA for the CDR3 is TGTGCCAGCAGAGAGGACAGGCTTAGCAATCAGCCCCAGCATTTT.

The chain joins TRBV25-1 to TRBJ2-3, with D possibly being TRBD1 (5 bases). V lost 6 bases to trimming and J lost 5 bases, with 12 bases between them. This CDR3 contains 13 residues. Germline loops: CDR1 MGHDK, CDR2 SYGVNS. The CDR3 region has the DNA TGTGCCAGCAGGCCAGGGTGGGGAGATACGCAGTATTTT. It yields the protein CASRPGWGDTQYF. Using reference TRBV25-1 and TRBJ2-3 for the parts outside the CDR3, the full variable domain is EADIYQTPRYLVIGTGKKITLECSQTMGHDKMYWYQQDPGMELHLIHYSYGVNSTEKGDLSSESTVSRIRTEHFPLTLESARPSHTSQYLCASRPGWGDTQYFGPGTRLTVL.

The chain combines TRBV2 with TRBJ2-2; no clear D. V lost 3 bases and J 6 bases, leaving 11 bases between the germline ends. From germline, CDR1 is SNHLY and CDR2 FYNNEI. The CDR3 extends over 14 amino acids. CDR3 sequence reads: CASSEVPPPGELFF. CDR3 coding DNA: TGTGCCAGCAGTGAGGTACCGCCGCCCGGGGAGCTGTTTTTT.